The clone carrying this T cell receptor beta chain was seen repeatedly, ten times or more. Its antigen is unidentified. With the read ending 3 residues before the CDR3 end, the germline J gene is used to fill in that end. The data originate from a study of T cell clonality in common variable immunodeficiency. Study-wide results and caveats: CVID subjects had higher TCRbeta clonality than healthy controls, most marked in about a third. Fewer TCRbeta clones were shared among CVID subjects than controls.

The J segment lost 2 bases and the V segment lost 2 bases, leaving 7 bases of the junction unmatched. The CDR3 runs 16 residues. Control and CVID samples contributed equal amounts of genomic DNA. TCRdb's copy holds only in-frame clones and misses some; the assay was immunoSEQ multiplex PCR. The sample holds 40,000 to 60,000 clones, and no clone turns up only once. The sample comprised peripheral blood mononuclear cells. The rearrangement links TRBV23-1 to TRBJ1-1; the match to TRBD1 covers 8 bases. TRBV23-1 carries the ORF label, with uncertain function. This TCR came from a person aged 18 to 75 in good health. CDR3 residues: CASSQNRGQANTEAFF. CDR3 bases read: TGCGCCAGCAGTCAAAACCGGGGACAGGCCAACACTGAA.